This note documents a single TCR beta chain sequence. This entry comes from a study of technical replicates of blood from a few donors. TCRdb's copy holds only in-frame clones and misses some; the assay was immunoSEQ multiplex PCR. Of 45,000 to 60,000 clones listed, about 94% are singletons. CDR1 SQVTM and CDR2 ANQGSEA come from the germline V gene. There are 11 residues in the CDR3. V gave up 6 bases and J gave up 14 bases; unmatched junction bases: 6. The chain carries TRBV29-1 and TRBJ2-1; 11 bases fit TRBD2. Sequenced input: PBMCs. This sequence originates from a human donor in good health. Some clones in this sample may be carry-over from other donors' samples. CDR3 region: CSVISGGAKFF. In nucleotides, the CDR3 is TGCAGCGTCATTAGCGGGGGGGCGAAGTTCTTC.